This T cell receptor (beta chain) was identified in a study of blood T cell repertoires in COVID-19. This CDR3 has 15 residues. The junction had 11 bases not matched to a gene; V was cut back by 6 bases and J by 2 bases. Germline-derived CDR1 and CDR2 are SQVTM and ANQGSEA. Clones were read by immunoSEQ multiplex PCR, and TCRdb kept only the in-frame ones, dropping some. The table records about 350,000 clones, about 89% of them present only once. This clonotype was sampled from a woman in her 50s with COVID-19, enrolled during active disease. The V call is TRBV29-1, the J call TRBJ2-7, with 9 bases identical to TRBD1. Material: peripheral blood. In DNA form, the CDR3 reads TGCAGCGTGCGATTCCGGGACAGGGAAACCTACGAGCAGTACTTC. Amino acids: CSVRFRDRETYEQYF.